The 17 T cell receptor beta chains below come from one sample, sequenced in a study of tumor-infiltrating lymphocytes in primary liver carcinoma. From roughly 20-30 mg of unsorted bulk tissue, DNA and RNA were co-extracted together. TCR beta cDNA was reverse-transcribed from approximately 0.45 ug of total RNA. The reaction used a constant-region primer and ProtoScript II reverse transcriptase. A slightly modified ARM-PCR protocol with three nested multiplex PCR rounds produced these TCR beta libraries. Use of TRBV1-TRBV30 forward primers with a C-beta reverse primer characterized the first two PCR rounds, which lasted about 11 cycles each. TCRdb reprocessed the multiplex PCR reads via MiXCR and lists one record per CDR3 protein. The sample shows about 74,000 distinct CDR3 sequences, roughly 69% of them seen only once. Sequenced: liver tumor tissue from sampling region 4. Subset noted: tumor region T4, right-lateral pole. These receptors all come from a man between 40 and 49 years old with primary liver carcinoma and hepatitis B virus infection.

This clonotype has ten or more counts. This chain connects TRBV5-5 to TRBJ2-2; D is possibly TRBD1 or TRBD2 (5 bases each). CDR1 is SGHKS and CDR2 is YYEKEE in the germline V gene (reference sequence). This CDR3 is 13 amino acids long. Trimming shortened V by 6 bases and J by 5 bases, and 11 bases separated the two germline ends. For the CDR3, the DNA is TGTGCCAGCACCACCGGGGCAACCGGGGAGCTGTTTTTT. It specifies CASTTGATGELFF.

This clonotype has ten or more counts. The genes are TRBV5-6 and TRBJ2-4; D unclear. CDR3 length equals 14 residues. CDR1 and CDR2 (germline): SGHDT, YYEEEE. Trimming cost V 0 bases and J 6 bases, with 10 bases left between them. This CDR3 reads CASSLGHSINIQYF. The CDR3 coding sequence is TGTGCCAGCAGCTTGGGGCACAGCATAAACATTCAGTACTTC.

This clonotype occurred once. This chain joins TRBV11-2 and TRBJ2-5, with D tentatively TRBD1 (5 bases). Germline V gene data show CDR1 as SGHAT and CDR2 as FQNNGV. This CDR3 spans 17 amino acids. The CDR3 DNA sequence: TGTACCGGCAGCTTAGGGGCCTTGTTCGGGTTTCAAGAGACCCAGTACTTC. Protein sequence: CTGSLGALFGFQETQYF.

Details on this clonotype: One junction end does not reproduce the germline sequence, and a read error may be involved. The chain is built from TRBV6-6 and TRBJ2-7; the D gene is possibly TRBD2 (5 bases). This CDR3 comprises 15 residues. Per the germline V gene, CDR1 is MNHNY and CDR2 is SVGAGI (reference sequence). Here the CDR3 DNA reads TGTGTCAGCAGTTACTCGATAGGGAGCTATGACGAGCAGTACTTC. It translates to CVSSYSIGSYDEQYF.

A note on this clonotype: As the CDR3 is not closed by the conserved phenylalanine or tryptophan, this likely results from a read error. The chain carries TRBV10-3 and TRBJ2-5, with D maybe TRBD1 (5 bases). The CDR3 extends over 12 amino acids. The germline V gene encodes CDR1 ENHRY and CDR2 SYGVKD. The V gene lost 7 bases and the J gene lost 6 bases, with 12 bases spanning the gap. This CDR3 reads CAITLDKQTQYI. In DNA form, the CDR3 reads TGTGCCATCACTCTGGACAAACAGACCCAGTACATC.

On this clonotype: The conserved phenylalanine or tryptophan normally closing the CDR3 is absent here, so this likely arose from a read error. The V call is TRBV11-2, the J call TRBJ2-7; D might be TRBD1 or TRBD2, each matching 6 bases. V was clipped by 3 bases and J by 3 bases, with 9 bases between them. The V gene's germline CDR1 is SGHAT and CDR2 FQNNGV. The CDR3 has 13 residues. The CDR3 loop reads CASSLGGDYEQYI. CDR3 DNA sequence: TGTGCCAGCAGCTTGGGGGGCGACTACGAGCAGTACATC.

Concerning this clonotype: Being one base from a much bigger clone, this may be a read error. The genes are TRBV19 and TRBJ1-1; perhaps TRBD1 as D (5 bases). With 2 bases removed from V and 9 bases from J, the gap between germline ends came to 19 bases. CDR1 and CDR2 from the germline V gene are LNHDA and SQIVND (reference sequence). There are 15 residues in the CDR3. Written as DNA, the CDR3 is TGTGCCAGTAGTATACAGTCAGTGGACACCGCCCAAGCTTTCTTT. It encodes CASSIQSVDTAQAFF.

Details on this clonotype: One base away lies a much larger clone, so this may be a sequencing read error. The J gene is TRBJ2-7, the V gene TRBV7-2; TRBD2 is a possible D gene (6 bases). CDR3 length: 14 residues. V lost 4 bases, J lost 2 bases, and 12 bases lay in between. Per the germline V gene, CDR1 is SGHTA and CDR2 is FQGNSA. The CDR3 DNA reads as TGTGCCAGCAGCTGGACTAACGGGACCTACGAGCAGTACTTC. Translating it yields CASSWTNGTYEQYF. Drawing the rest from reference TRBV7-2 and TRBJ2-7, the complete variable domain is GAGVSQSPSNKVTEKGKDVELRCDPISGHTALYWYRQSLGQGLEFLIYFQGNSAPDKSGLPSDRFSAERTGGSVSTLTIQRTQQEDSAVYLCASSWTNGTYEQYFGPGTRLTVT.

A note on this clonotype: The CDR3 end shows no conserved phenylalanine or tryptophan, and so a read error is likely. The limits of the CDR3 on the DNA are not certain, so only TCRdb's listed CDR3 is given. The gene calls are TRBV11-2 and TRBJ2-5; the DNA was not used to check the table's D call, TRBD2. The CDR3 numbers 16 amino acids, ends counted. Germline values: CDR1 SGHAT, CDR2 FQNNGV. The CDR3 is CARRSRDSAHQETQYS.

Note on this clonotype: This may stem from a read error, because a much larger clone lies one nucleotide away. The chain couples TRBV12-3 or TRBV12-4 to TRBJ1-5; perhaps TRBD1 as D (6 bases). The CDR3 is made up of 16 amino acids. CDR3 amino acids: CASSLRRGGRNQSQHF. CDR3 sequence (DNA): TGTGCCAGCAGTTTAAGGAGGGGGGGGCGCAATCAGTCCCAGCATTTT.

This clonotype has only a few counts. V is TRBV12-3 or TRBV12-4 and J is TRBJ1-2; D gene ambiguous. The CDR3 sequence is 12 residues long. V lost 3 bases and J 11 bases, leaving 13 bases between the germline ends. This CDR3 reads CASSFGYVGYTF. As DNA, the CDR3 is TGTGCCAGCAGTTTTGGGTATGTAGGATACACCTTC.

This chain links TRBV9 with TRBJ2-1, with 12 nucleotides matching TRBD1. Germline V gene lookup returns CDR1 SGDLS and CDR2 YYNGEE. Unmatched junction bases numbered 8, after V lost 3 bases and J lost 7 bases. The CDR3 extends over 16 amino acids. The CDR3 sequence is CASSAWDRGLVNEQFF. CDR3 nucleotides: TGTGCCAGCAGCGCCTGGGACAGGGGGCTGGTAAATGAGCAGTTCTTC.

This chain links TRBV28 with TRBJ2-7; no definite D call. Germline loops: CDR1 MDHEN, CDR2 SYDVKM. V lost 3 bases, J lost 3 bases, and 12 bases lay in between. The CDR3 loop spans 14 amino acids. The CDR3 coding sequence is TGTGCCAGCAGTTTGAACCAGGATTACTACGAGCAGTACTTC. Encoded protein: CASSLNQDYYEQYF.

The sample holds one count of this clonotype. Mismatch with germline at one junction end may stem from a read error. V is TRBV5-1 and J is TRBJ1-1; D possibly corresponds to TRBD1 (5 bases). CDR1 and CDR2 from the germline V gene are SGHRS and YFSETQ. The CDR3 covers 13 residues. The CDR3 coding sequence is TGTGCCAGCAGCTCCGGGGCTAACAATGAAGCTTTCTTT. It yields the protein CASSSGANNEAFF.

This clonotype is large in the sample. The rearrangement uses TRBV11-1 and TRBJ1-4; 7 nucleotides align to TRBD1. The germline V gene encodes CDR1 SGHAT and CDR2 FQDESV (reference sequence). Trimming at V came to 5 bases and at J to 3 bases, leaving 6 bases not matched to a gene. The CDR3 has 15 amino acids. Written as DNA, the CDR3 is TGTGCCAGCAGCCACAACAGGGGACCTAATGAAAAACTGTTTTTT. Translation: CASSHNRGPNEKLFF.

Comments on this clonotype: A read error may produce the germline difference seen at one junction end. V usage is TRBV11-2 and J usage is TRBJ2-7; D remains ambiguous. Germline V gives CDR1 SGHAT, CDR2 FQNNGV. This CDR3 is built from 15 residues. The CDR3, as DNA: TGTGCCAGCATCTTATCTGTGGGAATATCCTACGAGCAATACTTC. It encodes CASILSVGISYEQYF.

This clonotype was counted a single time. One end of the junction does not line up with germline, which may come from a read error. The V call is TRBV6-6, the J call TRBJ2-5, with D maybe TRBD1 (6 bases). TRBJ2-1 matches the DNA end more closely, so the J call is doubtful. CDR1 is MNHNY, CDR2 SVGAGI, per germline (reference sequence). This CDR3 contains 14 residues. In DNA, the CDR3 is TGTACCAGCAGTTACGGACAGTTCCAAGAGACCCAGTTCTTC. Translating it yields CTSSYGQFQETQFF.